This passage covers 5 T cell receptor beta chains from one sample sequenced in a study of OX40 agonist ivuxolimab in advanced cancers. Libraries were constructed by the immunoSEQ multiplex PCR assay. In TCRdb, the immuneACCESS table is reduced to in-frame sequences with V and J assigned. These tables do not hold every clone; where another copy was compared, an unresolved V gene accounts for under half, and the others remain unexplained. This sample has some 14,000 clones in its table, and roughly three quarters of those were observed once. About 32% of the sample rests with the top ten. Here the sequenced sample was CD4+ or CD8+ T cells sorted from blood, taken in a trial of the OX40 agonist ivuxolimab. The receptor source for this set is an adult with an advanced solid tumor such as melanoma, head and neck, liver or kidney cancer.

This clone was seen only a few times. V is TRBV4-3 and J is TRBJ2-7, with TRBD1 as a possible D gene (5 bases). V was pared by 3 bases and J by 2 bases, with 14 bases between. The CDR3 has 15 amino acids. Germline assignment: CDR1 LGHNA and CDR2 YSLEER. The CDR3 DNA reads TGCGCCAGCAGCCAGTATACAGGCGCAACCTACGAGCAGTACTTC. This sequence encodes CASSQYTGATYEQYF.

V usage is TRBV4-3 and J usage is TRBJ2-2; 11 positions agree with TRBD1. After removal of 4 bases from V and 3 bases from J, the junction contained 4 bases not matched to a gene. This CDR3 is built from 16 residues. Germline V gene lookup returns CDR1 LGHNA and CDR2 YSLEER. The CDR3 loop reads CASSLRTGGYTGELFF. The CDR3 DNA sequence: TGCGCCAGCAGCCTAAGGACAGGGGGCTACACCGGGGAGCTGTTTTTT.

The chain carries TRBV10-3 and TRBJ1-1, with D possibly TRBD1 on 6 matching bases. V gave up 2 bases and J gave up 8 bases, with 12 bases separating them. This CDR3 is built from 13 residues. Germline values: CDR1 ENHRY, CDR2 SYGVKD. The CDR3 coding sequence is TGTGCCATCAGTGAGGGAGAGGGGGTGGAAGCTTTCTTT. It codes for CAISEGEGVEAFF.

The chain links TRBV4-1 to TRBJ1-6; TRBD1 matches 7 bases. The CDR3 has 14 amino acids. CDR1 and CDR2 from the germline V gene are MGHRA and YSYEKL. V shed 5 bases and J 5 bases; nucleotides not matched to a gene: 3. CDR3 residues: CASSETGNNSPLHF. CDR3 coding DNA: TGCGCCAGCAGCGAGACAGGGAATAATTCACCCCTCCACTTT.

This clone came up once. The CDR3 DNA is TGTGCCGGACGGAAGGGGGCGGACGAGACCCAGTACTTC. Its protein is CAGRKGADETQYF. The rearrangement joins TRBV7-9 to TRBJ2-5; TRBD1 matches at 7 bases. V dropped 11 bases and J dropped 5; count of bases not matched to a gene: 11. Germline V gives CDR1 SEHNR, CDR2 FQNEAQ (reference sequence). The CDR3 covers 13 residues.